The rows below give T cell receptor beta chains drawn from one sample of a study of blood T cell repertoires in COVID-19. Data came from immunoSEQ multiplex PCR; TCRdb stores just in-frame clones and leaves some out. In the table there are about 200,000 clones, 80% to 90% of which are singletons. The sequenced sample consisted of peripheral blood. These receptors came from an elderly woman with acute or convalescent COVID-19. Both conserved end residues are part of each CDR3. A D gene is named only where the DNA matches it firmly. Not all rows give a size; the values are once, few, many and, for expanded clones, a class.

TGCGCCAGCAGCCATATCCGGGACAGCTCAACTAATGAAAAACTGTTTTTT	CASSHIRDSSTNEKLFF	-	TRBD1	TRBV4-3	TRBJ1-4
TGTGCCAGCAGCCCGAACAGGGGCGCGGACACCGGGGAGCTGTTTTTT	CASSPNRGADTGELFF	-	TRBD1	TRBV7-9	TRBJ2-2
TGTGCCAGCAGCTTAGAGCCAGGGAGGGGCACTGAAGCTTTCTTT	CASSLEPGRGTEAFF	-	-	TRBV7-2	TRBJ1-1
TGTGCCAGTAGTTCAGGGACTTTAGGCTACACCTTC	CASSSGTLGYTF	-	-	TRBV19	TRBJ1-2
TGTGCCAGCAGTTACTCGATAGCCGAGGGGGAGCTGTTTTTT	CASSYSIAEGELFF	-	-	TRBV6-5	TRBJ2-2
TGTGCCAGCAGCCAAGATTTAGCGGGGAGAGAGACCCAGTACTTC	CASSQDLAGRETQYF	-	TRBD2	TRBV3-1/TRBV3-2	TRBJ2-5
TGTGCCAGCAGCCAAGCCGGGGTCAACTATGGCTACACCTTC	CASSQAGVNYGYTF	-	-	TRBV3-1/TRBV3-2	TRBJ1-2
TGTGCCAGCAGCTTGGATTTGGCTAGCGGATACGAGCAGTACTTC	CASSLDLASGYEQYF	-	TRBD2	TRBV5-4	TRBJ2-7
TGCGCCAGCAGCCAAGGGACAAACCCTCTGGGGCAGTACTTC	CASSQGTNPLGQYF	few	-	TRBV4-3	TRBJ2-7
TGTGCCAGCAGCCGAGGCCCAACTAACTATGGCTACACCTTC	CASSRGPTNYGYTF	-	-	TRBV3-1/TRBV3-2	TRBJ1-2
TGTGCCAGCAGCTTAGTAGGGGGCGACATTCAGTACTTC	CASSLVGGDIQYF	-	TRBD1	TRBV5-4	TRBJ2-4
TGTGCCAGCAGTCCCGCGACAGAAAACTATGGCTACACCTTC	CASSPATENYGYTF	-	-	TRBV6-5	TRBJ1-2
TGTGCCAGCAGCTTGATGCTAGCGGTAACCTACGAGCAGTACTTC	CASSLMLAVTYEQYF	once	TRBD2	TRBV5-6	TRBJ2-7
TGCGCCAGCAGCTTGTCCACTAGCGGGAGCTCAGATACGCAGTATTTT	CASSLSTSGSSDTQYF	few	TRBD2	TRBV5-1	TRBJ2-3
TGTGCCAGCTCACCCTCCGAGGTAGGCACTGAAGCTTTCTTT	CASSPSEVGTEAFF	-	-	TRBV18	TRBJ1-1
TGCGCCAGCAGTCAATCATCGCAGTCTGGAAACACCATATATTTT	CASSQSSQSGNTIYF	-	-	TRBV23-1	TRBJ1-3
TGTGCTAGTGTACAGACTGACAGAGCTTCTGAAGCTTTCTTT	CASVQTDRASEAFF	-	-	TRBV12-5	TRBJ1-1
TGTGCCAGCAGTCCCAATACAGGGGGCCGTACAGATACGCAGTATTTT	CASSPNTGGRTDTQYF	-	TRBD1	TRBV2	TRBJ2-3
TGTGCCAGCAGCTTAGCCCCCAGGCAGAATGAAAAACTGTTTTTT	CASSLAPRQNEKLFF	-	-	TRBV7-2	TRBJ1-4
TGTGCCAGCAGTTACGGCCAGGGCAATGAGCAGTTCTTC	CASSYGQGNEQFF	-	-	TRBV6-6	TRBJ2-1
TGTGCCAGCAGCCCCTCCGGGACAGGGGGCGGTTGGGCCTATGGCTACACCTTC	CASSPSGTGGGWAYGYTF	-	TRBD1	TRBV5-4	TRBJ1-2
TGTGCCAGTACCCCCCGACAGGGATTGAACACTGAAGCTTTCTTT	CASTPRQGLNTEAFF	-	TRBD1	TRBV19	TRBJ1-1
TGTGCCAGCAGTGTGGCCCCGGACTCAACCTACGAGCAGTACTTC	CASSVAPDSTYEQYF	once	-	TRBV2	TRBJ2-7
TGCAGCGTTGGAGATCCAAGCGGGAAGACGCAGTATTTT	CSVGDPSGKTQYF	-	TRBD2	TRBV29-1	TRBJ2-3
TGTGCCAGCAGCTTAGAGGCAGGGGGTCCGGACACTGAAGCTTTCTTT	CASSLEAGGPDTEAFF	once	TRBD1	TRBV7-9	TRBJ1-1
TGTGCCAGCAGCCAAGGGAGTGACTCTGGAAACACCATATATTTT	CASSQGSDSGNTIYF	-	-	TRBV3-1/TRBV3-2	TRBJ1-3
TGTGCCAGCAGTTACACAGGGACCGGAAACACCATATATTTT	CASSYTGTGNTIYF	-	-	TRBV6-6	TRBJ1-3
TGTGCCAGCAGCCAGGGGGGGGAGAACTATGGCTACACCTTC	CASSQGGENYGYTF	few	-	TRBV3-1/TRBV3-2	TRBJ1-2
TGTGCCATCAGTAACGCGGGGGGGGCGAACACCGGGGAGCTGTTTTTT	CAISNAGGANTGELFF	-	TRBD2	TRBV10-3	TRBJ2-2
TGCAGCGTTGAAGAATTAGGGACCGGGGGTGAAAAACTGTTTTTT	CSVEELGTGGEKLFF	-	-	TRBV29-1	TRBJ1-4
TGTGCCAGCAGTTGGGGACAGTCTGGGACTGAAGCTTTCTTT	CASSWGQSGTEAFF	-	TRBD1	TRBV27	TRBJ1-1
TGTGCCAGCAGTTCACAGGGTGGGGGTCGGACCGGGGAGCTGTTTTTT	CASSSQGGGRTGELFF	-	-	TRBV28	TRBJ2-2
TGTGCCAGCAGTTTAAGGACAGGGGGCCTGAGCAATCAGCCCCAGCATTTT	CASSLRTGGLSNQPQHF	-	TRBD1	TRBV28	TRBJ1-5
TGTGCCAGCAGCGGACAGGGGGCGCCTGAAAAACTGTTTTTT	CASSGQGAPEKLFF	-	TRBD1	TRBV6-5	TRBJ1-4
TGTGCCAGCAGTTACTCGGGGAGGGGGTTAATGGCTTTCTTT	CASSYSGRGLMAFF	-	-	TRBV6-5	TRBJ1-1
TGCGCCAGCAGCAAGGTGGGGGGACTAGCGGGATACAATGAGCAGTTCTTC	CASSKVGGLAGYNEQFF	-	TRBD2	TRBV5-1	TRBJ2-1
TGTGCCAGTAGCGAAGGACAGGGGAAAAACTATGGCTACACCTTC	CASSEGQGKNYGYTF	-	TRBD1	TRBV19	TRBJ1-2
TGTGCCAGCAGCTTAGCAGCCCAGGCCCACTCTGGGGCCAACGTCCTGACTTTC	CASSLAAQAHSGANVLTF	-	-	TRBV7-9	TRBJ2-6
TGTGCCAGCAGCGTATTGGGGACAGGGAATGAAAAACTGTTTTTT	CASSVLGTGNEKLFF	-	TRBD1	TRBV9	TRBJ1-4
TGTGCCAGCGGGGAGGTACTAGCAGCGCCCGGGGAGCTGTTTTTT	CASGEVLAAPGELFF	few	-	TRBV9	TRBJ2-2
TGTGCCAGCAGTTCCGGGGAGAGTTCCTCCTACGAGCAGTACTTC	CASSSGESSSYEQYF	-	-	TRBV9	TRBJ2-7
TGTGCCAGCAGTTGGGAGGTGAGCACAGATACGCAGTATTTT	CASSWEVSTDTQYF	-	-	TRBV6-2/TRBV6-3	TRBJ2-3
TGTGCCAGTAGTATGGACAGGGGAGTGAGTCAGCCCCAGCATTTT	CASSMDRGVSQPQHF	-	TRBD1	TRBV19	TRBJ1-5
TGTGCCAGCAGCCAAGGACGGAGTGGGCAGCCCCAGCATTTT	CASSQGRSGQPQHF	-	-	TRBV3-1/TRBV3-2	TRBJ1-5
TGTGCCAGCAGTCCGGGACAGAGATTAAGCTCTGGAAACACCATATATTTT	CASSPGQRLSSGNTIYF	-	TRBD1	TRBV6-6	TRBJ1-3
TGTGCCAGCAGCCAAGTATATCAGGGTTGGGACGAGCAGTACTTC	CASSQVYQGWDEQYF	few	-	TRBV3-1/TRBV3-2	TRBJ2-7
TGTGCCAGTAGTCCTCAGGGAGGCGGCGAGCAGTACTTC	CASSPQGGGEQYF	few	-	TRBV19	TRBJ2-7
TGTGCCAGCAGAGTTAACCCCATGGCTACTGAAGCTTTCTTT	CASRVNPMATEAFF	few	-	TRBV7-8	TRBJ1-1